This passage covers 26 T cell receptor beta chains from one sample sequenced in a study of CD8+ T cells in alopecia areata. TCR sequencing used cDNA made by reverse transcription of extracted RNA. Measured with immunoSEQ multiplex PCR; TCRdb has only the in-frame clones, and not every one. This table has about 120,000 clones, 58% appearing once. Treatment indicated: oral pan-JAK inhibitor, 5-10 mg twice daily. Material: CD8+ T cells sorted from blood, obtained at week 4, from a patient treated with tofacitinib. These receptors came from a human donor with alopecia areata.

This chain uses TRBV30 with TRBJ1-6, with TRBD1 as a possible D gene (6 bases). Trimming removed 1 base from V and 8 bases from J, with 15 bases in between. Germline V lookup: CDR1 GTSNPN, CDR2 SVGIG (reference sequence). The CDR3 is 15 residues long. For the CDR3, the DNA is TGTGCCTGGAGTGACTTTCTGGGGGCACATTCACCCCTCCACTTT. It translates to CAWSDFLGAHSPLHF.

The genes are TRBV30 and TRBJ1-6, with a tentative D call TRBD1 (6 bases). V was trimmed by 1 base and J by 3 bases, leaving 7 bases between them. CDR3 size: 14 residues. CDR1 is GTSNPN, CDR2 SVGIG, per germline (reference sequence). CDR3 DNA: TGTGCCTGGAGTGCGGACAGCTATAATTCACCCCTCCACTTT. Encoded protein: CAWSADSYNSPLHF.

The sample holds many counts of this clone. The rearrangement links TRBV10-3 to TRBJ2-1; TRBD1 aligns across 10 bases. With 2 bases clipped from V and 4 bases from J, the junction kept 5 bases outside the gene matches. This CDR3 has 16 residues. Germline CDR1 reads ENHRY; CDR2 reads SYGVKD. Written as DNA, the CDR3 is TGTGCCATCAGTGAGACGGACAGGGGGACGTACAATGAGCAGTTCTTC. This codes for CAISETDRGTYNEQFF.

This chain links TRBV30 with TRBJ2-1; D gene unclear. Germline lookup yields CDR1 GTSNPN and CDR2 SVGIG (reference sequence). This CDR3 region has 13 residues. V shed 4 bases and J shed 2 bases, with 9 bases lying between them. CDR3 protein: CAWTKGTYNEQFF. CDR3 sequence (DNA): TGTGCCTGGACTAAAGGGACCTACAATGAGCAGTTCTTC.

The chain combines TRBV7-2 with TRBJ2-5; 7 bases map to TRBD2. Unmatched junction bases numbered 6, after V lost 0 bases and J lost 5 bases. Germline lookup yields CDR1 SGHTA and CDR2 FQGNSA. The CDR3 is 15 residues long. CDR3 in amino acids: CASSLATDGGETQYF. In nucleotides, the CDR3 is TGTGCCAGCAGCTTAGCGACCGACGGGGGGGAGACCCAGTACTTC. The variable domain in full, with the rest retrieved from reference TRBV7-2 and TRBJ2-5, is GAGVSQSPSNKVTEKGKDVELRCDPISGHTALYWYRQSLGQGLEFLIYFQGNSAPDKSGLPSDRFSAERTGGSVSTLTIQRTQQEDSAVYLCASSLATDGGETQYFGPGTRLLVL.

The J gene is TRBJ1-2, the V gene TRBV4-1, with D maybe TRBD1 (6 bases). Germline assignment: CDR1 MGHRA and CDR2 YSYEKL. The V end was cut by 2 bases, the J end by 2 bases, with 12 bases between. The CDR3 runs to 15 residues. CDR3: CASSQTWTANYGYTF. The CDR3 DNA follows: TGCGCCAGCAGCCAAACATGGACAGCCAACTATGGCTACACCTTC.

The sample holds a few counts of this clone. The CDR3 DNA reads TGCGCCAGCAGCCAAGTCATCCAGAACAATGAGCAGTTCTTC. This translates into CASSQVIQNNEQFF. The chain uses TRBV4-1 and TRBJ2-1, with D hard to call. Trimming removed 1 base from V and 5 bases from J, with 9 bases in between. From germline, CDR1 is MGHRA and CDR2 YSYEKL. CDR3 length: 14 residues.

The chain joins TRBV27 to TRBJ1-5; the match to TRBD1 covers 7 bases. CDR1 is MNHEY, CDR2 SMNVEV, per germline (reference sequence). After removal of 8 bases from V and 4 bases from J, the junction contained 5 bases not matched to a gene. CDR3 length: 13 amino acids. The CDR3 is CASRGGLNQPQHF. CDR3 sequence (DNA): TGTGCCAGCCGAGGGGGCTTAAATCAGCCCCAGCATTTT.

This clone came up a few times. The J gene is TRBJ1-4, the V gene TRBV23-1; 10 nucleotides agree with TRBD1. TRBV23-1 is an ORF, and what it does is uncertain. V dropped 3 bases and J dropped 2; count of bases not matched to a gene: 6. This CDR3 has 17 residues. The CDR3 protein is CASSQGDRGKTNEKLFF. Here the CDR3 DNA reads TGCGCCAGCAGTCAGGGGGACAGGGGCAAGACTAATGAAAAACTGTTTTTT.

The chain recombines TRBV4-1 with TRBJ2-1, with D hard to call. From germline, CDR1 is MGHRA and CDR2 YSYEKL. This CDR3 has 16 residues. Trimming removed 4 bases from V and 6 bases from J, with 19 bases in between. The CDR3 reads CASSPTIWLGINEQFF. DNA of the CDR3: TGCGCCAGCAGCCCAACAATCTGGCTGGGGATCAATGAGCAGTTCTTC.

This clone was detected only a few times. The V gene is TRBV6-5, the J gene TRBJ2-5; perhaps TRBD2 as D (7 bases). This CDR3 is built from 15 residues. The V and J ends lost 5 bases and 0 bases respectively, with 13 bases between them. The germline V gene encodes CDR1 MNHEY and CDR2 SVGAGI. This CDR3 is CASSSRGANQETQYF. The CDR3 nucleotides read TGTGCCAGCAGTAGTCGGGGGGCAAACCAAGAGACCCAGTACTTC.

This clone has a handful of counts. This chain uses TRBV7-9 with TRBJ2-1; TRBD2 might be the D (5 bases). Germline CDR1 and CDR2: SEHNR and FQNEAQ (reference sequence). The V end lost 0 bases, the J end lost 8 bases, and 11 bases lay between the germline ends. The CDR3 is 14 amino acids. CDR3 sequence reads: CASSLAAERDEQFF. Written as DNA, the CDR3 is TGTGCCAGCAGCTTAGCGGCAGAGAGGGATGAGCAGTTCTTC.

This rearrangement joins TRBV5-1 to TRBJ1-5; D is possibly TRBD1 (6 bases). This CDR3 contains 14 residues. Trimming took 3 bases from V and 8 from J, leaving 15 bases between them. Looked up from germline, CDR1 is SGHRS and CDR2 is YFSETQ. CDR3 residues: CASSSGDPGEPQHF. CDR3 DNA: TGCGCCAGCAGCTCTGGCGATCCAGGGGAGCCCCAGCATTTT.

This chain links TRBV30 with TRBJ2-2; a weak D match, TRBD1 (6 bases). Germline V gives CDR1 GTSNPN, CDR2 SVGIG (reference sequence). The CDR3 is 13 residues long. Trimming took off 6 bases at V and 1 base at J, with 9 bases between the two ends. Written as DNA, the CDR3 is TGTGCCTGTACGGACAGGAACACCGGGGAGCTGTTTTTT. Translated: CACTDRNTGELFF.

V usage is TRBV7-9 and J usage is TRBJ2-5, with 11 bases matching TRBD2. CDR1 is SEHNR, CDR2 FQNEAQ, per germline (reference sequence). V dropped 5 bases and J dropped 4; count of bases not matched to a gene: 15. This CDR3 has 18 amino acids. As DNA, the CDR3 is TGTGCCAGCAGCCAGACTAGCGGGGTCCCGGCCCCCGGAGAGACCCAGTACTTC. Amino acid sequence: CASSQTSGVPAPGETQYF.

The V and J genes are TRBV23-1 and TRBJ2-6, with 8 bases that match TRBD1. TRBV23-1 is flagged as an ORF with uncertain function. V was clipped by 3 bases and J by 0 bases; unmatched bases: 7. The CDR3 extends over 18 amino acids. The CDR3 region has the DNA TGCGCCAGCAGTCAGGAACAGGGGGTCTGCTCTGGGGCCAACGTCCTGACTTTC. Protein sequence: CASSQEQGVCSGANVLTF.

V is TRBV5-6 and J is TRBJ2-2; D ambiguous. The germline V and J ends were trimmed by 1 base and 4 bases, with 8 bases remaining between them. CDR3 size: 14 residues. CDR1 is SGHDT and CDR2 is YYEEEE in the germline V gene. The CDR3 protein is CASSLKRLTGELFF. The CDR3 nucleotides read TGTGCCAGCAGCTTGAAACGGCTCACCGGGGAGCTGTTTTTT.

The chain uses TRBV18 and TRBJ1-1, with 8 bases lining up with TRBD1. This CDR3 comprises 14 residues. J was trimmed by 6 bases and V by 3 bases; bases with no gene match: 6. Looked up from germline, CDR1 is KGHSH and CDR2 is LQKENI. The CDR3 sequence is CASSPPGGQAEAFF. The CDR3 DNA reads as TGTGCCAGCTCACCTCCTGGGGGACAGGCTGAAGCTTTCTTT.

The chain recombines TRBV29-1 with TRBJ2-3; D unclear. The CDR3 runs 15 residues. In germline, CDR1 is SQVTM, CDR2 ANQGSEA. Trimming cost V 1 base and J 5 bases, with 16 bases left between them. The chain's CDR3 is CSVEGRLYWGDTQYF. The CDR3 DNA follows: TGCAGCGTTGAAGGGCGGCTTTACTGGGGAGATACGCAGTATTTT.

In its sample, this clone was seen a few times. V is TRBV30 and J is TRBJ1-2, with D possibly being TRBD1 (6 bases). CDR1 GTSNPN and CDR2 SVGIG come from the germline V gene (reference sequence). The CDR3 has 15 amino acids. V lost 1 base and J lost 7, with 19 bases in between. CDR3 in amino acids: CAWSAGQGYLGGYTF. The CDR3 nucleotides are TGTGCCTGGAGTGCGGGGCAGGGGTACCTGGGTGGCTACACCTTC.

There are a few counts of this clone. The gene calls are TRBV30 and TRBJ1-6, with 7 bases aligning to TRBD1. There are 13 residues in the CDR3. Losses at the gene ends were 2 bases for V and 7 bases for J; bases not matched to a gene: 2. From germline, CDR1 is GTSNPN and CDR2 SVGIG (reference sequence). The DNA of the CDR3 is TGTGCCTGGAGTCCACAGGGGAATTCACCCCTCCACTTT. Translation gives CAWSPQGNSPLHF.

This chain links TRBV5-6 with TRBJ2-7; 8 bases are a match to TRBD1. Germline V gene lookup returns CDR1 SGHDT and CDR2 YYEEEE. The CDR3 has 15 residues. The V gene end was trimmed by 0 bases and the J gene end by 6 bases; junction bases not matched to a gene: 8. The CDR3, as DNA: TGTGCCAGCAGCTTGGTGTTTAGGACAGGGAGCGAGCAGTACTTC. Amino acids: CASSLVFRTGSEQYF.

The chain links TRBV15 to TRBJ2-1; D is ambiguous. CDR1 is LNHNV, CDR2 YYDKDF, per germline (reference sequence). The CDR3 consists of 15 residues. V was cut by 1 base and J by 4 bases, with 11 bases left in between. The CDR3 nucleotides read TGTGCCACCAGCAGAGTCAGGAATCCTTACAATGAGCAGTTCTTC. Protein product: CATSRVRNPYNEQFF.

This clone has a single count. This chain links TRBV7-2 with TRBJ1-2, with D tentatively TRBD1 (5 bases). The CDR3 sequence is 14 residues long. Germline V CDR1 and CDR2: SGHTA, FQGNSA. V lost 4 bases and J 5 bases, leaving 14 bases between the germline ends. Here the CDR3 DNA reads TGTGCCAGCAGCTCCATCGACAGCCCTTATGGCTACACCTTC. It yields the protein CASSSIDSPYGYTF.

The J gene is TRBJ2-3, the V gene TRBV13; D gene unclear. Germline-derived CDR1 and CDR2 are PRHDT and FYEKMQ (reference sequence). The V and J ends lost 5 bases and 4 bases respectively, with 7 bases between them. This CDR3 has 12 residues. In nucleotides, the CDR3 is TGTGCCAGCAGCCCCGGACCAGATACGCAGTATTTT. The encoded protein is CASSPGPDTQYF. Supplemented by reference TRBV13 and TRBJ2-3, the full variable domain reads AAGVIQSPRHLIKEKRETATLKCYPIPRHDTVYWYQQGPGQDPQFLISFYEKMQSDKGSIPDRFSAQQFSDYHSELNMSSLELGDSALYFCASSPGPDTQYFGPGTRLTVL.

This chain joins TRBV6-5 and TRBJ2-3; D not certain. The CDR3 spans 13 residues. Germline CDR1 reads MNHEY; CDR2 reads SVGAGI. Trimming removed 9 bases at V and 2 bases at J, with 12 bases between. The CDR3 spells CASRVRNTDTQYF. CDR3 DNA: TGTGCCAGTCGGGTCCGGAACACAGATACGCAGTATTTT.